Presented here are 13 T cell receptor beta chains from one specimen sequenced in a study of blood T cell repertoires in COVID-19. Produced via immunoSEQ multiplex PCR; TCRdb's table is partial and in-frame only. The sample lists approximately 500,000 clones; 88% were seen once. The sample taken for sequencing was PBMCs or T cells enriched from blood (not recorded which). These receptors all come from a woman in her thirties or forties who had recovered from COVID-19.

The V gene is TRBV7-9, the J gene TRBJ2-5; 12 positions match TRBD2. Trimming took 3 bases from V and 2 from J; bases not matched to a gene: 7. The CDR3 sequence is 17 residues long. From germline, CDR1 is SEHNR and CDR2 FQNEAQ (reference sequence). The CDR3 DNA reads as TGTGCCAGCAGCTTCTACCGGACTAGCGGGATACAAGAGACCCAGTACTTC. Translation gives CASSFYRTSGIQETQYF.

The gene calls are TRBV5-1 and TRBJ1-3, with D hard to call. Germline CDR1 and CDR2: SGHRS and YFSETQ. Between the trimmed V and J ends, which lost 5 bases and 0 bases, there was a span of 9 bases. The CDR3 has 14 amino acids. The CDR3 DNA reads TGCGCCAGCAGGAGCGCCGTCTCTGGAAACACCATATATTTT. This gives the protein CASRSAVSGNTIYF.

The chain combines TRBV18 with TRBJ2-1; 7 bases fit TRBD1. This CDR3 contains 15 residues. Unmatched junction bases numbered 7, after V lost 3 bases and J lost 5 bases. Germline values: CDR1 KGHSH, CDR2 LQKENI. The CDR3 DNA reads as TGTGCCAGCTCACCTTCGACAGGGTTCAACAATGAGCAGTTCTTC. Its protein is CASSPSTGFNNEQFF.

The chain joins TRBV6-5 to TRBJ2-5; D gene uncertain. CDR1 and CDR2 (germline): MNHEY, SVGAGI. Trimming stripped 2 bases from V and 4 bases from J, with 14 bases between. The CDR3 runs 15 residues. The CDR3 protein is CASSYTHLSAETQYF. The CDR3 coding sequence is TGTGCCAGCAGTTACACACACCTCAGCGCAGAGACCCAGTACTTC.

The chain couples TRBV5-1 to TRBJ1-2, with D hard to call. Germline CDR1 SGHRS, CDR2 YFSETQ. V shed 0 bases and J shed 2 bases, with 11 bases lying between them. This CDR3 comprises 15 residues. The CDR3 loop reads CASSLGVRSNYGYTF. The CDR3 nucleotides read TGCGCCAGCAGCTTGGGAGTACGCTCGAACTATGGCTACACCTTC.

This clone was recorded once. The rearrangement joins TRBV27 to TRBJ1-2; the match to TRBD1 covers 7 bases. Germline CDR1 and CDR2: MNHEY and SMNVEV (reference sequence). The CDR3 contains 18 residues. V was clipped by 7 bases and J by 4 bases; unmatched bases: 21. CDR3 amino acids: CASTPQAPATGVIYGYTF. The CDR3 coding sequence is TGTGCCAGCACCCCTCAGGCGCCGGCTACAGGGGTAATCTATGGCTACACCTTC.

This rearrangement joins TRBV12-5 to TRBJ1-2, with D maybe TRBD1 (6 bases). V was cut by 2 bases and J by 2 bases, with 15 bases left in between. The V gene's germline CDR1 is LGHNT and CDR2 FRNRAP. CDR3 length: 16 residues. The CDR3 DNA reads as TGTGCTAGTGGTTTGCACCGGCAGGGGACAAACTATGGCTACACCTTC. Its translation is CASGLHRQGTNYGYTF.

The rearrangement joins TRBV27 to TRBJ1-1, with D possibly matching TRBD1 (5 bases). The CDR3 contains 15 residues. The germline V and J ends were trimmed by 5 bases and 4 bases, with 17 bases remaining between them. The germline gives CDR1 MNHEY, CDR2 SMNVEV (reference sequence). The CDR3 region is CASSPGWIGSTEAFF. The CDR3 DNA reads as TGTGCCAGCAGTCCAGGGTGGATCGGTAGCACTGAAGCTTTCTTT.

The rearrangement joins TRBV19 to TRBJ1-4; weak D call: TRBD1 (5 bases). This CDR3 comprises 15 residues. Germline CDR1 LNHDA, CDR2 SQIVND (reference sequence). The V gene lost 1 base and the J gene lost 3 bases, with 9 bases spanning the gap. CDR3 DNA: TGTGCCAGTAGTATAGGGGCAGGGCCTAATGAAAAACTGTTTTTT. The encoded protein is CASSIGAGPNEKLFF.

A few counts support this clone. V and J are TRBV6-6 and TRBJ2-5, with D possibly being TRBD2 (6 bases). This CDR3 contains 14 residues. V lost 5 bases and J lost 4, with 14 bases in between. The germline V gene encodes CDR1 MNHNY and CDR2 SVGAGI (reference sequence). The CDR3 nucleotides are TGTGCCAGCAGTGGACTACAGCTTGGAGAGACCCAGTACTTC. Encoded protein: CASSGLQLGETQYF.

This clone was recorded once. The rearrangement links TRBV5-6 to TRBJ2-5, with D unclear. Looked up from germline, CDR1 is SGHDT and CDR2 is YYEEEE. This CDR3 comprises 13 residues. V was trimmed by 3 bases and J by 5 bases, leaving 11 bases between them. In DNA, the CDR3 is TGTGCCAGCAGCTCCCGGGTGACGGAGACCCAGTACTTC. Amino acids: CASSSRVTETQYF.

The V and J genes are TRBV6-5 and TRBJ1-4; D call uncertain. The CDR3 runs 15 residues. CDR1 is MNHEY, CDR2 SVGAGI, per germline. Trimming took off 10 bases at V and 3 bases at J, with 18 bases between the two ends. The CDR3 is CATSYGWASNEKLFF. The CDR3 bases are TGTGCCACCTCCTACGGCTGGGCTTCTAATGAAAAACTGTTTTTT.

The chain has TRBV16 and TRBJ1-1; D possibly corresponds to TRBD1 (6 bases). This CDR3 is built from 13 residues. Trimming shortened V by 2 bases and J by 6 bases, and 10 bases separated the two germline ends. CDR1 is KGHSY and CDR2 is FQNENV in the germline V gene. The CDR3 loop is CASSQGTGSEAFF. The CDR3 bases are TGTGCCAGCAGCCAAGGAACAGGGTCTGAAGCTTTCTTT. The variable domain in full, completed from reference TRBV16 and TRBJ1-1, reads GEEVAQTPKHLVRGEGQKAKLYCAPIKGHSYVFWYQQVLKNEFKFLISFQNENVFDETGMPKERFSAKCLPNSPCSLEIQATKLEDSAVYFCASSQGTGSEAFFGQGTRLTVV.